The 9 T cell receptor beta chains listed next were all sequenced from one sample in a study of blood T cell repertoires in COVID-19. Assay used: immunoSEQ multiplex PCR; TCRdb lists only in-frame clones, some missing. The profile covers 250,000 to 350,000 clones, with 70% to 90% appearing a single time and 4.5% to 7% taken by the ten largest. Specimen: PBMCs or T cells enriched from blood (not recorded which). Receptors were obtained from a woman aged 25-40 years who had recovered from COVID-19.

The chain links TRBV6-2 or TRBV6-3 to TRBJ1-4, with D perhaps TRBD1 (5 bases). The length of the CDR3 is 17 residues. Germline V gene sequence: CDR1 MNHEY, CDR2 SVGEGT. V lost 1 base to trimming and J lost 5 bases, with 17 bases between them. The DNA of the CDR3 is TGTGCCAGCAGTTACTTCCTCCGTGTGACAGCAAATGAAAAACTGTTTTTT. Amino acids: CASSYFLRVTANEKLFF.

The CDR3 loop reads CASSIDGAAFRALETQYF. CDR3 DNA: TGTGCCAGTAGTATAGATGGGGCAGCGTTTCGAGCCCTAGAGACCCAGTACTTC. This chain uses TRBV19 with TRBJ2-5; TRBD1 might be the D (5 bases). The CDR3 contains 18 residues. V was cut by 0 bases and J by 4 bases, with 21 bases left in between. Germline CDR1 is LNHDA and CDR2 is SQIVND (reference sequence).

This clone has more than one count but fewer than ten. The chain carries TRBV19 and TRBJ1-2, with a weak D call TRBD1 (5 bases). The CDR3 is 14 residues long. Looked up from germline, CDR1 is LNHDA and CDR2 is SQIVND (reference sequence). Trimming cost V 7 bases and J 5 bases, with 17 bases left between them. The CDR3 loop reads CASTPGGASYGYTF. In DNA form, the CDR3 reads TGTGCCAGTACCCCTGGCGGGGCCTCTTATGGCTACACCTTC.

The V and J genes are TRBV7-3 and TRBJ1-1; 10 bases line up with TRBD1. Germline loops: CDR1 SGHTA, CDR2 FQGTGA. The CDR3 is 14 residues long. The V and J ends lost 5 bases and 4 bases, in that order; junction bases with no gene match: 4. This CDR3 reads CASSLDRGGTEAFF. CDR3 nucleotides: TGTGCCAGCAGCCTGGACAGGGGGGGCACTGAAGCTTTCTTT.

V is TRBV7-2 and J is TRBJ1-2; 7 positions match TRBD1. Unmatched junction bases numbered 6, after V lost 1 base and J lost 7 bases. Per germline, CDR1 SGHTA and CDR2 FQGNSA. The CDR3 consists of 14 residues. Here the CDR3 reads CASSLDRAGGGYTF. DNA of the CDR3: TGTGCCAGCAGCTTAGACCGGGCAGGGGGTGGCTACACCTTC.

The V and J genes are TRBV5-1 and TRBJ1-1; a possible D gene is TRBD1 (6 bases). Looked up from germline, CDR1 is SGHRS and CDR2 is YFSETQ. Trimming took 3 bases from V and 1 from J, leaving 13 bases between them. This CDR3 has 15 amino acids. In DNA, the CDR3 is TGCGCCAGCAGCTCCGATTTGACAGGGAACACTGAAGCTTTCTTT. Its protein is CASSSDLTGNTEAFF.

This clone was counted a single time. The V and J genes are TRBV30 and TRBJ1-6; possibly TRBD1 for D (6 bases). Trimming removed 0 bases at V and 10 bases at J, with 10 bases between. The length of the CDR3 is 13 residues. Per germline, CDR1 GTSNPN and CDR2 SVGIG (reference sequence). CDR3 nucleotides: TGTGCCTGGAGTGTCCAGGGGTGGTCACCCCTCCACTTT. Translated: CAWSVQGWSPLHF.

There are a few counts of this clone. The chain recombines TRBV28 with TRBJ1-2, with D perhaps TRBD1 (6 bases). Germline values: CDR1 MDHEN, CDR2 SYDVKM. The CDR3 has 12 residues. Trimming left V 9 bases short and J 6 bases short, with 14 bases between. CDR3 protein: CASWGRSDGYTF. The CDR3, as DNA: TGTGCCAGTTGGGGGCGGTCTGATGGCTACACCTTC.

The chain employs TRBV4-3 and TRBJ2-1; maybe TRBD1 (6 bases). The germline CDR1 and CDR2 sequences are LGHNA and YSLEER. Trimming cost V 1 base and J 4 bases, with 11 bases left between them. The CDR3 runs to 15 residues. The CDR3 nucleotides are TGCGCCAGCAGCCAAGTAGCAGGGGAATACAATGAGCAGTTCTTC. Amino acids: CASSQVAGEYNEQFF.